One sample yielded the 14 T cell receptor beta chains listed below, sequenced in a study of blood T cells in healthy people across ages. It was with a sample-barcoded 5' primer and a J-beta primer mix that a second PCR of roughly 7 to 12 cycles was run. MiXCR, applied by TCRdb to the 5' RACE reads, yields one record per CDR3 protein. The sample lists hundreds of thousands of distinct CDR3 sequences; roughly 41% were seen once. The sample consisted of blood. The source is a man aged 80 or over in good health.

In its sample, this clonotype was seen a few times. This chain joins TRBV6-5 and TRBJ2-5, with a possible D match to TRBD2 (6 bases). The DNA end favors TRBJ2-7, so the J call may be wrong. Germline loops: CDR1 MNHEY, CDR2 SVGAGI. This CDR3 contains 12 residues. Here the CDR3 reads CASSYAGCEQYF. CDR3 DNA sequence: TGTGCCAGCAGTTACGCGGGGTGCGAGCAGTACTTC.

This rearrangement joins TRBV29-1 to TRBJ2-3, with TRBD2 as a possible D gene (5 bases). Germline V CDR1 and CDR2: SQVTM, ANQGSEA. The V end was cut by 6 bases, the J end by 3 bases, with 16 bases between. The CDR3 contains 14 residues. CDR3 amino acids: CSVGEGLGTDTQYF. In DNA, the CDR3 is TGCAGCGTCGGCGAGGGCCTGGGAACAGATACGCAGTATTTT.

The chain carries TRBV11-2 and TRBJ2-1, with 8 bases fitting TRBD2. In germline, CDR1 is SGHAT, CDR2 FQNNGV. Trimming cost V 7 bases and J 9 bases; bases outside gene matches: 14. This CDR3 spans 15 amino acids. CDR3 coding DNA: TGTGCCAGCACTGTGCGAGCGGGAGATAAAGTTGAGCAGTTCTTC. Protein: CASTVRAGDKVEQFF. The variable domain in full, with the rest retrieved from reference TRBV11-2 and TRBJ2-1, is EAGVAQSPRYKIIEKRQSVAFWCNPISGHATLYWYQQILGQGPKLLIQFQNNGVVDDSQLPKDRFSAERLKGVDSTLKIQPAKLEDSAVYLCASTVRAGDKVEQFFGPGTRLTVL.

This clonotype was observed a few times. The chain combines TRBV6-2 or TRBV6-3 with TRBJ2-7; no firm D call. Trimming left V 3 bases short and J 0 bases short, with 12 bases between. This CDR3 is 15 amino acids long. CDR1 and CDR2 (germline): MNHEY, SVGEGT. The CDR3 region is CASSYQLGPSYEQYF. The CDR3 coding sequence is TGTGCCAGCAGTTATCAATTAGGACCCTCCTACGAGCAGTACTTC.

The gene calls are TRBV29-1 and TRBJ2-1; D possibly corresponds to TRBD1 (5 bases). V was shortened by 6 bases and J by 8 bases, with 23 bases between the two germline ends. The CDR3 extends over 15 amino acids. CDR1 is SQVTM and CDR2 is ANQGSEA in the germline V gene. Here the CDR3 DNA reads TGCAGCGTGCCCGGGTATGGACACAGAGGCCATGAGCAGTTCTTC. This encodes CSVPGYGHRGHEQFF.

The V call is TRBV7-2, the J call TRBJ2-4, with D possibly matching TRBD2 (5 bases). Trimming cost V 6 bases and J 8 bases, with 17 bases left between them. Germline V gene sequence: CDR1 SGHTA, CDR2 FQGNSA. The CDR3 runs to 14 residues. The CDR3 nucleotides are TGTGCCAGCAGGCTTACCTCCTTCGGGGACATTCAGTACTTC. It codes for CASRLTSFGDIQYF.

The CDR3 DNA follows: TGTGCCAGCAGTGAAGCACGAGACTACAATGAGCAGTTCTTC. Translating it yields CASSEARDYNEQFF. The chain employs TRBV2 and TRBJ2-1; D ambiguous. V was trimmed by 0 bases and J by 3 bases, leaving 6 bases between them. This CDR3 is 14 amino acids long. Germline V gene sequence: CDR1 SNHLY, CDR2 FYNNEI.

In its sample, this clonotype was seen a few times. The CDR3 here is CASHRTGVSYNEQFF. As DNA, the CDR3 is TGTGCCAGCCACCGGACAGGCGTCTCCTACAATGAGCAGTTCTTC. The genes are TRBV6-2 or TRBV6-3 and TRBJ2-1; 7 bases map to TRBD1. The CDR3 length is 15 residues. V lost 8 bases, J lost 0 bases, and 7 bases stayed unmatched. Germline lookup yields CDR1 MNHEY and CDR2 SVGEGT.

With respect to this clonotype: Germline is not matched at one junction end, which may reflect a read error. V is TRBV7-2 and J is TRBJ1-5; possibly TRBD1 for D (6 bases). The germline V gene encodes CDR1 SGHTA and CDR2 FQGNSA. The CDR3 length is 17 residues. The chain's CDR3 is CASSLGRAGVGNQPRHF. CDR3 DNA sequence: TGTGCCAGCAGCTTAGGACGGGCAGGGGTGGGCAATCAGCCCCGGCATTTT.

V is TRBV11-2 and J is TRBJ2-7; 7 positions agree with TRBD2. The J call may not be correct, given that the DNA end is closer to TRBJ2-5. This CDR3 contains 16 residues. Germline V gene data show CDR1 as SGHAT and CDR2 as FQNNGV. The CDR3 nucleotides are TGTGCCAGCAGCGGCCGGGGACTACCCTCCGGGGAGACCCAGTACTTC. This encodes CASSGRGLPSGETQYF.

This chain links TRBV6-1 with TRBJ2-2; 10 nucleotides match TRBD1. V was clipped by 7 bases and J by 4 bases; unmatched bases: 6. CDR3 length: 15 residues. Germline V lookup: CDR1 MNHNS, CDR2 SASEGT. The CDR3: CASMGGQGTTGELFF. In DNA, the CDR3 is TGTGCCAGCATGGGGGGACAGGGGACCACCGGGGAGCTGTTTTTT.

The V gene is TRBV7-2, the J gene TRBJ2-5, with D possibly TRBD2 on 5 matching bases. The CDR3 is 14 residues long. CDR1 is SGHTA and CDR2 is FQGNSA in the germline V gene. V shed 1 base and J shed 11 bases, with 17 bases lying between them. The CDR3 region has the DNA TGTGCCAGCAGCTTAGAGTCCGGGATCAATGAGCAGTACTTC. It translates to CASSLESGINEQYF.

The chain couples TRBV29-1 to TRBJ2-1; the match to TRBD2 covers 9 bases. The CDR3 totals 14 residues. From germline, CDR1 is SQVTM and CDR2 ANQGSEA. Trimming removed 3 bases from V and 9 bases from J; junction bases left unmatched: 9. The CDR3 is CSVDLAGRRGEQFF. The CDR3 DNA reads as TGCAGCGTTGACCTAGCGGGGCGACGAGGTGAGCAGTTCTTC.

This clonotype was observed many times. The chain combines TRBV7-2 with TRBJ2-5; TRBD2 matches 11 bases. Germline-derived CDR1 and CDR2 are SGHTA and FQGNSA. The ends lost 6 bases at V and 5 bases at J; junction bases unmatched: 11. This CDR3 has 16 amino acids. CDR3 sequence: CASRLNPGLAVETQYF. In DNA, the CDR3 is TGTGCCAGCAGACTCAACCCGGGACTAGCGGTTGAGACCCAGTACTTC.